This T cell receptor beta chain came from a study of blood T cell repertoires in COVID-19. On the study more broadly: T cells, B-cell-depleted T cells, or PBMCs supplied cDNA or gDNA.

CDR3 length: 16 residues. V lost 5 bases and J lost 0, with 13 bases in between. CDR1 is SEHNR and CDR2 is FQNEAQ in the germline V gene (reference sequence). Recruits, aged about 18 to 95 years, lived in 20 to 30 US areas. Resolution of symptoms, clearance, or two negative PCRs was present in recovered Cohort 3 donors. As originally analysed: Quantification of nucleated cells was approximated via reference gene primer amplification. The data were produced by immunoSEQ multiplex PCR, yet TCRdb's version contains in-frame clones alone and is incomplete. Clone size and V and J calls were adopted from that table, with D and trimming inferred from the DNA. The table records 300,000 to 400,000 clones, roughly 90% of them present only once.

The sequenced sample was PBMCs or T cells enriched from blood (not recorded which). This sequence originates from a man aged 55 to 70 who had recovered from COVID-19. The J gene is TRBJ1-4, the V gene TRBV7-9, with a tentative D call TRBD1 (5 bases). The CDR3 coding sequence is TGTGCCAGCAGCATACGACAGACACCAACTAATGAAAAACTGTTTTTT. Protein product: CASSIRQTPTNEKLFF. Together with reference TRBV7-9 and TRBJ1-4, the CDR3 gives the full variable domain: DTGVSQNPRHKITKRGQNVTFRCDPISEHNRLYWYRQTLGQGPEFLTYFQNEAQLEKSRLLSDRFSAERPKGSFSTLEIQRTEQGDSAMYLCASSIRQTPTNEKLFFGSGTQLSVL.